This is a list of T cell receptor beta chains from one sample in a study of T-cell memory formation after mild COVID-19. A single record per CDR3 protein comes from TCRdb applying MiXCR to the 5' RACE reads. The data contain a few hundred thousand distinct CDR3 sequences, 15% to 20% of them singletons. Sequenced: PBMCs or a T cell subset sorted from them (not recorded which). The receptors here all came from a man between 18 and 35 years old who had mild COVID-19 (a few samples of this study predate the infection). Cell type and time point are not known. Both conserved end residues are part of each CDR3. A D gene is named only where the DNA matches it firmly. Some rows have no size entry. The others give once, few or many, or a class for an expanded clone.

D gene	V gene	clone size	J gene	CDR3 protein	CDR3 DNA
-	TRBV4-1	-	TRBJ2-3	CASSQDPMGTDTQYF	TGCGCCAGCAGCCAAGATCCTATGGGCACAGATACGCAGTATTTT
TRBD1	TRBV28	many	TRBJ1-5	CASSSLRTGVVQPQHF	TGTGCCAGCAGCTCCCTTCGGACAGGGGTTGTTCAGCCCCAGCATTTT
-	TRBV7-9	-	TRBJ2-7	CASRPGEGDAHEQYF	TGTGCCAGCAGGCCCGGGGAAGGGGACGCCCACGAGCAGTACTTC
TRBD2	TRBV25-1	-	TRBJ2-1	CASSDALLAGAYNEQFF	TGTGCCAGCAGTGATGCCCTACTAGCGGGGGCCTACAATGAGCAGTTCTTC
-	TRBV6-2/TRBV6-3	-	TRBJ1-5	CASSPVTSRVTNQPQHF	TGTGCCAGCAGCCCAGTTACTTCTCGAGTGACTAATCAGCCCCAGCATTTT
-	TRBV12-3/TRBV12-4	few	TRBJ1-2	CASKTGDPRAYGYTF	TGTGCCAGCAAAACTGGGGACCCCAGGGCCTATGGCTACACCTTC
-	TRBV10-3	few	TRBJ1-1	CATSPEGNTEAFF	TGTGCCACCTCCCCCGAGGGGAACACTGAAGCTTTCTTT
-	TRBV6-5	few	TRBJ1-2	CASSYQRGQANYGYTF	TGTGCCAGCAGTTACCAGAGGGGACAAGCTAACTATGGCTACACCTTC
-	TRBV30	-	TRBJ1-5	CAWAVNSNQPQHF	TGTGCCTGGGCTGTTAATAGCAATCAGCCCCAGCATTTT
-	TRBV20-1	few	TRBJ2-2	CSAINRRTGFGGELFF	TGCAGTGCTATTAATCGTAGGACTGGGTTTGGCGGGGAGCTGTTTTTT
-	TRBV9	-	TRBJ2-2	CASSVGSGTGELFF	TGTGCCAGCAGCGTAGGAAGTGGAACCGGGGAGCTGTTTTTT
TRBD1	TRBV27	few	TRBJ1-1	CASSSPGQGITEAFF	TGTGCCAGCAGTTCCCCGGGACAGGGGATCACTGAAGCTTTCTTT
TRBD1	TRBV5-6	few	TRBJ1-4	CASSFRDRGLKSEKLFF	TGTGCCAGCAGCTTCCGGGACAGGGGCCTGAAGTCTGAAAAACTGTTTTTT
-	TRBV12-3/TRBV12-4	-	TRBJ1-5	CASSLAGGAGQPQHF	TGTGCCAGCAGTTTAGCGGGGGGGGCAGGACAGCCCCAGCATTTT
TRBD2	TRBV5-1	few	TRBJ2-3	CASSLVPAGGTDTQYF	TGCGCCAGCAGCTTGGTACCAGCGGGGGGCACAGATACGCAGTATTTT
-	TRBV5-1	-	TRBJ2-1	CASSPGGGAANEQFF	TGCGCCAGCAGCCCTGGGGGGGGGGCGGCCAATGAGCAGTTCTTC
TRBD1	TRBV7-9	-	TRBJ1-2	CASSFPGTAEYGYTF	TGTGCCAGCAGCTTCCCTGGGACAGCGGAATATGGCTACACCTTC
TRBD1	TRBV7-2	many	TRBJ2-1	CASSLDRGSYNEQFF	TGTGCCAGCAGCTTAGACAGGGGTTCCTACAATGAGCAGTTCTTC
-	TRBV6-5	few	TRBJ2-3	CASSLKTQLDTQYF	TGTGCCAGCAGCCTCAAGACCCAGTTAGATACGCAGTATTTT
TRBD1	TRBV12-3/TRBV12-4	-	TRBJ2-5	CASCFQRTGRPVSETQYF	TGTGCCAGCTGTTTCCAAAGGACAGGGAGGCCGGTGTCAGAGACCCAGTACTTC
-	TRBV3-1	few	TRBJ1-5	CASSAGSQPQHF	TGTGCCAGCAGCGCGGGGAGTCAGCCCCAGCATTTT
-	TRBV12-3/TRBV12-4	few	TRBJ2-1	CASSLWLGEEQFF	TGTGCCAGCAGTTTATGGTTGGGGGAAGAGCAGTTCTTC
-	TRBV7-6	once	TRBJ2-5	CASSSSRPGEGETQYF	TGTGCCAGCAGTTCTTCACGTCCTGGGGAAGGAGAGACCCAGTACTTC
-	TRBV5-1	few	TRBJ1-1	CASTLGGPDEAFF	TGCGCCAGCACCCTTGGGGGGCCAGACGAGGCTTTCTTT
-	TRBV28	few	TRBJ1-5	CASSLGRDRYQPQHF	TGTGCCAGCAGTTTAGGGCGAGATAGGTATCAGCCCCAGCATTTT
-	TRBV30	few	TRBJ2-7	CAWSARTLGEQYF	TGTGCCTGGAGTGCTCGGACCCTCGGCGAGCAGTACTTC
-	TRBV12-3/TRBV12-4	-	TRBJ2-7	CASSLIGTSRYEQYF	TGTGCCAGCAGTTTAATAGGGACCTCCAGGTACGAGCAGTACTTC
-	TRBV7-2	-	TRBJ1-1	CASSQAGGSAEAFF	TGTGCCAGCAGCCAGGCGGGGGGCAGCGCTGAAGCTTTCTTT